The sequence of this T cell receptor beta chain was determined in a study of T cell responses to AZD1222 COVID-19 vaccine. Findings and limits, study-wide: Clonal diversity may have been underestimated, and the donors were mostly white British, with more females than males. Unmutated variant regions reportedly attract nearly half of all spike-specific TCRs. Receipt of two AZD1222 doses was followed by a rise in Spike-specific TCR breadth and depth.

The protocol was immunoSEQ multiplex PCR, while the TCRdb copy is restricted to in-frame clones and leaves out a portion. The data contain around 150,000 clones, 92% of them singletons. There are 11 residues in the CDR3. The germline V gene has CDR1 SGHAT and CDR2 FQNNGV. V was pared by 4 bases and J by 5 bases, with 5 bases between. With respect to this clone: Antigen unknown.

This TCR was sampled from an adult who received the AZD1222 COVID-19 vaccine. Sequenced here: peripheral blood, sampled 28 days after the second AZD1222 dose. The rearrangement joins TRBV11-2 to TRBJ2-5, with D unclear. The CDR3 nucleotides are TGTGCCAGCAGCTCCACGGAGACCCAGTACTTC. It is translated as CASSSTETQYF.